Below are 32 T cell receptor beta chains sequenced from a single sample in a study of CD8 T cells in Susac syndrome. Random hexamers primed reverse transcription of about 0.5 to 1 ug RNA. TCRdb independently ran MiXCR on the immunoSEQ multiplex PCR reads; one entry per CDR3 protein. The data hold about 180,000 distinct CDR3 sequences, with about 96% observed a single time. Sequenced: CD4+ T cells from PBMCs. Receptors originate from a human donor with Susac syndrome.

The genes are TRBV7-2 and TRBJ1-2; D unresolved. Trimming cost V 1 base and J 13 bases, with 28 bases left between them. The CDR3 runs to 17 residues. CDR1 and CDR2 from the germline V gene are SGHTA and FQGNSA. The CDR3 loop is CASSLVYRCRIPGWGTF. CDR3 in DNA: TGTGCCAGCAGCTTAGTTTACCGATGCAGGATCCCTGGATGGGGCACCTTC.

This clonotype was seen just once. The CDR3 loop reads CSVHSVRSLRTDTQYF. The CDR3 region has the DNA TGCAGCGTTCATTCGGTTCGCAGCCTCCGCACAGATACGCAGTATTTT. This chain joins TRBV29-1 and TRBJ2-3, with D hard to call. Trimming cost V 5 bases and J 1 base, with 19 bases left between them. The CDR3 runs 16 residues. Germline V gene lookup returns CDR1 SQVTM and CDR2 ANQGSEA.

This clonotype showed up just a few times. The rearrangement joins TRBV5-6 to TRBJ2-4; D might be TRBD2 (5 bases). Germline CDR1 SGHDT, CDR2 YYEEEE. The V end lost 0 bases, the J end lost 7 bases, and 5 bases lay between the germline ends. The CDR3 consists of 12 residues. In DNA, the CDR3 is TGTGCCAGCAGCTTGGCGGGGAACATTCAGTACTTC. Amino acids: CASSLAGNIQYF.

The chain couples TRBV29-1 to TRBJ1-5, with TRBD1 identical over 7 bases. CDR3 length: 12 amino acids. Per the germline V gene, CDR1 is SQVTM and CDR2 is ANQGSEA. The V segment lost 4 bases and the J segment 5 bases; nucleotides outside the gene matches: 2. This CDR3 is CSVGDRDQPQHF. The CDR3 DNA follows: TGCAGCGTTGGGGACAGAGATCAGCCCCAGCATTTT. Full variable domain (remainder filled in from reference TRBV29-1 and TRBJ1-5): SAVISQKPSRDICQRGTSLTIQCQVDSQVTMMFWYRQQPGQSLTLIATANQGSEATYESGFVIDKFPISRPNLTFSTLTVSNMSPEDSSIYLCSVGDRDQPQHFGDGTRLSIL.

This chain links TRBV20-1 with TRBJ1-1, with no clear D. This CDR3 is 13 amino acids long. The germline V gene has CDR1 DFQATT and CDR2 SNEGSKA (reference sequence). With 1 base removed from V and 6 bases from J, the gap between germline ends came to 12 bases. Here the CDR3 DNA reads TGCAGTGCTAGAGTTGGAACTTTTTCTGAAGCTTTCTTT. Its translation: CSARVGTFSEAFF.

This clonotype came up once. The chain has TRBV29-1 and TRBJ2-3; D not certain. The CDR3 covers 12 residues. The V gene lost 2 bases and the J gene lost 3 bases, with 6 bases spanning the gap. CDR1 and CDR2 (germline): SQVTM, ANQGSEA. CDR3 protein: CSVETATDTQYF. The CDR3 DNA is TGCAGCGTTGAAACAGCTACAGATACGCAGTATTTT.

The CDR3 DNA reads as TGTGCCAGCAGTTACTCGGCCAACAGGGCTCGCAATGAGCAGTTCTTC. Residues: CASSYSANRARNEQFF. J is TRBJ2-1 and V is TRBV6-5; possibly TRBD1 for D (6 bases). This CDR3 region has 16 residues. Trimming cost V 0 bases and J 6 bases, with 15 bases left between them. The germline CDR1 and CDR2 sequences are MNHEY and SVGAGI.

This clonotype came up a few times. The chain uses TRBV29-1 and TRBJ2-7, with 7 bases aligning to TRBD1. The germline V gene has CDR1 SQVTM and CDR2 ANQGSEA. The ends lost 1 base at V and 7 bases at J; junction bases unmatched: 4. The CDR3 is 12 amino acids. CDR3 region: CSVEGGTAEQYF. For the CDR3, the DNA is TGCAGCGTTGAAGGAGGGACAGCTGAGCAGTACTTC.

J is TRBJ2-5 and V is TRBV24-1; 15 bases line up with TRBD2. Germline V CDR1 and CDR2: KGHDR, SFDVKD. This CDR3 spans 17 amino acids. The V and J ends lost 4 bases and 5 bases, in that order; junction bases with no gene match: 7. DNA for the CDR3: TGTGCCACCAGTGAGGGACTAGCGGGAGGAGGAGCGGAGACCCAGTACTTC. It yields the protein CATSEGLAGGGAETQYF.

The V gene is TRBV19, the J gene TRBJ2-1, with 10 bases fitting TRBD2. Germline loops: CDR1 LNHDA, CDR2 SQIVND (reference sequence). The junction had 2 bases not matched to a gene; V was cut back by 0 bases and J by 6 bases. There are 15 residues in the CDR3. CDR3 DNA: TGTGCCAGTAGTATAGAAAGCGGGAGGGCCAATGAGCAGTTCTTC. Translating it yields CASSIESGRANEQFF.

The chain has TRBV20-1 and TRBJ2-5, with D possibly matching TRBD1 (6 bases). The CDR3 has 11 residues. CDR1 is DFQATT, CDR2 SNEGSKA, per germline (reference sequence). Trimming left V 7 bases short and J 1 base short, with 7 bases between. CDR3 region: CSGQAQETQYF. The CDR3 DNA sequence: TGCAGTGGACAGGCCCAAGAGACCCAGTACTTC.

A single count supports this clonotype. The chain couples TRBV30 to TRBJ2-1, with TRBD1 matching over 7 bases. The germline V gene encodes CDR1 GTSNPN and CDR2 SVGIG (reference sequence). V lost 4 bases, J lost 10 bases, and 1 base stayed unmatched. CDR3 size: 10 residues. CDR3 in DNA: TGTGCCTGGAAACAGGGGGAGCAGTTCTTC. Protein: CAWKQGEQFF.

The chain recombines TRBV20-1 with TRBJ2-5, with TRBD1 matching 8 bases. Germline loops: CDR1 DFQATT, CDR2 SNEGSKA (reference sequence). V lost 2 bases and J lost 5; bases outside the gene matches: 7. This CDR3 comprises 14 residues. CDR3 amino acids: CSARTMTGVETQYF. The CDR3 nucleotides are TGCAGTGCTAGAACAATGACAGGGGTTGAGACCCAGTACTTC.

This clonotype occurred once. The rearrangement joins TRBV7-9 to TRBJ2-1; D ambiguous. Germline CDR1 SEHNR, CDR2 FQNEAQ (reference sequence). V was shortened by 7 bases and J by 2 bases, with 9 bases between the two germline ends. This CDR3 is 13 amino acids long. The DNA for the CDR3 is TGTGCCAGCACCCCGGGTACCTACAATGAGCAGTTCTTC. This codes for CASTPGTYNEQFF.

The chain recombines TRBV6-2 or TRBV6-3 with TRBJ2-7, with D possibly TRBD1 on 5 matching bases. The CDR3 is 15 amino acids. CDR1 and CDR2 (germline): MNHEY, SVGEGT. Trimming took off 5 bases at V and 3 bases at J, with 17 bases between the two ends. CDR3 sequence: CASSPTVPVGYEQYF. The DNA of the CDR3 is TGTGCCAGCAGTCCGACAGTGCCCGTCGGCTACGAGCAGTACTTC.

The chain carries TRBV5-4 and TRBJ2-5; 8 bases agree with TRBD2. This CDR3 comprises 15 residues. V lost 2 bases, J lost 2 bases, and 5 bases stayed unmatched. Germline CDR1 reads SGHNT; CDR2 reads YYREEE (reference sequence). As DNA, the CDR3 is TGTGCCAGCAGCTTCCCCACTAGCGGACAAGAGACCCAGTACTTC. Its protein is CASSFPTSGQETQYF. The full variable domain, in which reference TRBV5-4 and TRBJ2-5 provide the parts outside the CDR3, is ETGVTQSPTHLIKTRGQQVTLRCSSQSGHNTVSWYQQALGQGPQFIFQYYREEENGRGNFPPRFSGLQFPNYSSELNVNALELDDSALYLCASSFPTSGQETQYFGPGTRLLVL.

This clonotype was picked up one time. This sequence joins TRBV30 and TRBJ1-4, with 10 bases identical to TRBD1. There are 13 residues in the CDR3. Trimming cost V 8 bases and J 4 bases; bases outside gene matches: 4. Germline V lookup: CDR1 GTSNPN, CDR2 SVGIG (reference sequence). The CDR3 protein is CARQGALNEKLFF. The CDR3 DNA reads TGTGCCCGACAGGGGGCCCTTAATGAAAAACTGTTTTTT.

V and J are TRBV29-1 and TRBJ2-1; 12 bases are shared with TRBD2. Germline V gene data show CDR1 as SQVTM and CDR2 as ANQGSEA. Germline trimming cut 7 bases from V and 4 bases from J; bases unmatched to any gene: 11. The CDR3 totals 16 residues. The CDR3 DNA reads TGCAGCGAACGGCTAGCGGGAGGGGTGAGGTACAATGAGCAGTTCTTC. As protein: CSERLAGGVRYNEQFF.

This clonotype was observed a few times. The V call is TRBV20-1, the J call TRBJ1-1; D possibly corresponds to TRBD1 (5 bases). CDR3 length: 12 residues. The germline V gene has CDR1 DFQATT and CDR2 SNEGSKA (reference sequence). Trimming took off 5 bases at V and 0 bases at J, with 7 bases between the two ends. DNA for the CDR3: TGCAGTGCTTCCAGGGTGAACACTGAAGCTTTCTTT. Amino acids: CSASRVNTEAFF.

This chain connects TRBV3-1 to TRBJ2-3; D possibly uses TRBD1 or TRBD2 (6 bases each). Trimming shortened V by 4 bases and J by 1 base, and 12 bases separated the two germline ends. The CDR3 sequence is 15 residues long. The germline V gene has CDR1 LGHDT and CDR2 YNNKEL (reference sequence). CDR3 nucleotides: TGTGCCAGCAGCCCGGGGGCCCCCCGCACAGATACGCAGTATTTT. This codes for CASSPGAPRTDTQYF.

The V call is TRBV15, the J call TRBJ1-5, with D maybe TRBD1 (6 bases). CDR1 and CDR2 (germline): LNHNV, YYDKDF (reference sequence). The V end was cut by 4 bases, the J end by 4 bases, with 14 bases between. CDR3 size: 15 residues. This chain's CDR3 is CATSTGHSINQPQHF. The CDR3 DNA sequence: TGTGCCACCAGCACGGGACACTCAATTAATCAGCCCCAGCATTTT.

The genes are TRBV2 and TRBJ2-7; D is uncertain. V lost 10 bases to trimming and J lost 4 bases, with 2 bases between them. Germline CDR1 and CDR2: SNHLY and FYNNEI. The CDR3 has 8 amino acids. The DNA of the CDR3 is TGTGCCATATACGAGCAGTACGTC. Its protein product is CAIYEQYV.

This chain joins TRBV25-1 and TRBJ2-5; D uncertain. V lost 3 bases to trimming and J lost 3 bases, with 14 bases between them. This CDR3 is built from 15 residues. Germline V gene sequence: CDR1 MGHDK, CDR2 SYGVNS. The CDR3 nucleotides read TGTGCCAGCAGTGAGGCAACAGCTAGGAAAGAGACCCAGTACTTC. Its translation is CASSEATARKETQYF.

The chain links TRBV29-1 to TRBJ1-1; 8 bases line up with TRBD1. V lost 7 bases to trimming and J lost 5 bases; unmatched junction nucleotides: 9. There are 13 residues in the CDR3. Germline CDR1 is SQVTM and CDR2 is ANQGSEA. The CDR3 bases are TGCAGCGCCGACTCAGGGGGCGGAACTGAAGCTTTCTTT. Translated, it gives CSADSGGGTEAFF.

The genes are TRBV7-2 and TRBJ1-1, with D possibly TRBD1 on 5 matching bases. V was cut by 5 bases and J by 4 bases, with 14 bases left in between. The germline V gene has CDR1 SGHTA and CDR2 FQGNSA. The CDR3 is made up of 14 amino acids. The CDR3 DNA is TGTGCCAGCAGCCCCTCGGTTAGGGGCACTGAAGCTTTCTTT. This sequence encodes CASSPSVRGTEAFF.

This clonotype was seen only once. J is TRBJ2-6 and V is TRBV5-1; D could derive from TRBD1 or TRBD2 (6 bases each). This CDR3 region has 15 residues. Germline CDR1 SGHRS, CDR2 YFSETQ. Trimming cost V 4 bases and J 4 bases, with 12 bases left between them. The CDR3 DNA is TGCGCCAGCAGCCGAGGGGGGACCGGGGCCAACGTCCTGACTTTC. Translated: CASSRGGTGANVLTF.

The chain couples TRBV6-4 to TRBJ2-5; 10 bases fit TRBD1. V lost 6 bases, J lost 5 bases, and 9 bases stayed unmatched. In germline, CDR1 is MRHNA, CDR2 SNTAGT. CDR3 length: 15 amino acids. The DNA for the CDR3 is TGTGCCAGCAGCAACGGGGACAGGGGTTTGGAGACCCAGTACTTC. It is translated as CASSNGDRGLETQYF.

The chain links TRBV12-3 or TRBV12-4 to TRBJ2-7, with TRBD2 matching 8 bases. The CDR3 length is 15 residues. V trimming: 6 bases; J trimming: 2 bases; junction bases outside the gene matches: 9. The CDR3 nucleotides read TGTGCCAGCAGACAGACCGGGACTAGAGCCTACGAGCAGTACTTC. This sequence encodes CASRQTGTRAYEQYF.

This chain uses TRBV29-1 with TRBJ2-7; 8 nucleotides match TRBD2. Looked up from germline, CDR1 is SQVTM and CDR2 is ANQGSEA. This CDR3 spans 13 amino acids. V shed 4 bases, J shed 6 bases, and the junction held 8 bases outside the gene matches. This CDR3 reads CSVGSGRAGEQYF. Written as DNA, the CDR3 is TGCAGCGTTGGTTCCGGGAGGGCCGGCGAGCAGTACTTC.

This CDR3 is CASSLRQSYYGYTF. In nucleotides, the CDR3 is TGTGCCAGCAGTCTGAGACAGTCATACTATGGCTACACCTTC. The V gene is TRBV12-3 or TRBV12-4, the J gene TRBJ1-2; weak D call: TRBD1 (5 bases). The CDR3 is made up of 14 amino acids. V was shortened by 5 bases and J by 3 bases, with 13 bases between the two germline ends.

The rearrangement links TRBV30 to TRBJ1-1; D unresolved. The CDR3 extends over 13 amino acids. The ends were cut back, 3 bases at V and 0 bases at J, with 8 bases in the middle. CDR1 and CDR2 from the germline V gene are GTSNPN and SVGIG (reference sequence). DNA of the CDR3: TGTGCCTGGAGGCACACCCTGAACACTGAAGCTTTCTTT. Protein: CAWRHTLNTEAFF.

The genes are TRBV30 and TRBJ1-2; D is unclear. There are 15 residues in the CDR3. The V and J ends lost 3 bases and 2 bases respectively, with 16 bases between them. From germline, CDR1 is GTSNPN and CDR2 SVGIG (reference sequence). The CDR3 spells CAWSPIVGYNYGYTF. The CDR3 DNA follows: TGTGCCTGGAGCCCCATTGTAGGGTACAACTATGGCTACACCTTC.